Listed below are T cell receptor beta chains from one sample, sequenced in a study of cytomegalovirus exposure and HLA in healthy donors. The assay was immunoSEQ multiplex PCR, and TCRdb's table has in-frame clones only and misses some. The sample includes about 150,000 clones, about 74% seen only once; the top ten take 4.3%. The specimen was PBMCs. These receptor sequences come from a man younger than 30 in good health and CMV-seropositive. Each CDR3 is given with its conserved first and last residue. The order of the fields is V gene, D gene, J gene, clone size, CDR3 protein, CDR3 DNA. D genes are given only for firm matches. Rows give clone size only sometimes, using once, few, many, or a class for an expanded clone.

>TRBV5-4|TRBD1|TRBJ2-7|.
CASSLQGARYEQYF
TGTGCCAGCAGCTTACAGGGGGCGCGGTACGAGCAGTACTTC
>TRBV5-1|TRBD1|TRBJ2-3|few
CASSFGQGGDTQYF
TGCGCCAGCAGCTTCGGACAGGGGGGCGATACGCAGTATTTT
>TRBV5-1|.|TRBJ1-5|once
CASSLNKQILIGNQPQHF
TGCGCCAGCAGCTTGAATAAACAGATCCTTATAGGCAATCAGCCCCAGCATTTT
>TRBV14|TRBD2|TRBJ2-1|many
CASSRASGGAGYNEQFF
TGTGCCAGCAGCCGCGCTAGCGGGGGGGCTGGATACAATGAGCAGTTCTTC
>TRBV28|.|TRBJ1-5|once
CASSLYRVQPQHF
TGTGCCAGCAGTTTATACCGGGTCCAGCCCCAGCATTTT
>TRBV6-1|TRBD1|TRBJ1-1|.
CASSGQQGATEAFF
TGTGCCAGCAGTGGGCAACAGGGGGCTACTGAAGCTTTCTTT
>TRBV6-5|.|TRBJ2-4|.
CASSYSPRNIQYF
TGTGCCAGCAGTTATTCCCCCCGGAACATTCAGTACTTC
>TRBV7-2|.|TRBJ1-4|few
CASSLDVRGAEKLFF
TGTGCCAGCAGCTTAGATGTCAGGGGTGCCGAAAAACTGTTTTTT
>TRBV7-9|.|TRBJ2-3|.
CASSLAISGTDTQYF
TGTGCCAGCAGCTTAGCTATCTCTGGCACAGATACGCAGTATTTT
>TRBV28|TRBD1|TRBJ1-2|.
CASSPYSRWGQGFYGYTF
TGTGCCAGCAGTCCTTACTCCCGGTGGGGACAGGGGTTCTATGGCTACACCTTC
>TRBV27|.|TRBJ1-1|.
CASSLSGGFEAFF
TGTGCCAGCAGTTTATCTGGGGGGTTTGAAGCTTTCTTT
>TRBV7-9|.|TRBJ1-1|once
CASSLGIGVNTEAFF
TGTGCCAGCAGCTTAGGTATAGGGGTGAACACTGAAGCTTTCTTT
>TRBV5-5|.|TRBJ1-1|.
CASSLVVRTGSTEAFF
TGTGCCAGCAGCTTGGTAGTTCGAACAGGGAGCACTGAAGCTTTCTTT
>TRBV27|.|TRBJ1-5|few
CASSLAGYGGPQHF
TGTGCCAGCAGTTTAGCGGGGTATGGTGGGCCCCAGCATTTT
>TRBV28|TRBD1|TRBJ2-6|.
CASSFRTGNSGANVLTF
TGTGCCAGCAGTTTCCGGACAGGGAACTCTGGGGCCAACGTCCTGACTTTC
>TRBV4-3|.|TRBJ1-2|.
CASSQLLDRNYGYTF
TGCGCCAGCAGCCAACTTTTAGACAGGAACTATGGCTACACCTTC
>TRBV6-5|.|TRBJ1-2|once
CASSPSGHRDGYTF
TGTGCCAGCAGTCCTTCGGGACACCGAGATGGCTACACCTTC
>TRBV27|.|TRBJ2-1|.
CASSPQAGLSVNEQFF
TGTGCCAGCAGTCCCCAAGCCGGACTATCGGTCAATGAGCAGTTCTTC
>TRBV5-4|.|TRBJ2-7|.
CASSLAPDTYEQYF
TGTGCCAGCAGCTTGGCCCCCGACACCTACGAGCAGTACTTC
>TRBV18|.|TRBJ1-5|.
CASSPGGTQPQHF
TGTGCCAGCTCACCGGGGGGTACTCAGCCCCAGCATTTT
>TRBV5-1|.|TRBJ1-4|.
CASSGRDSNEKLFF
TGCGCCAGCAGCGGCCGGGACTCTAATGAAAAACTGTTTTTT
>TRBV7-2|.|TRBJ2-3|once
CASSPQVGTQYF
TGTGCCAGCAGCCCGCAAGTCGGGACGCAGTATTTT
>TRBV2|.|TRBJ1-6|.
CASIPQGRGSYNSPLHF
TGTGCCAGCATTCCCCAGGGAAGAGGCTCCTATAATTCACCCCTCCACTTT
>TRBV7-2|TRBD1|TRBJ2-7|.
CASSLNPGTGTYEQYF
TGTGCCAGCAGCCTCAATCCCGGGACAGGGACCTACGAGCAGTACTTC
>TRBV27|.|TRBJ2-7|.
CASSFRPSYEQYF
TGTGCCAGCAGTTTCCGTCCTTCCTACGAGCAGTACTTC
>TRBV13|TRBD1|TRBJ2-1|.
CASSFNDRVKDEQFF
TGTGCCAGCAGCTTTAACGACAGGGTCAAAGATGAGCAGTTCTTC
>TRBV10-3|TRBD2|TRBJ2-7|.
CAISESLLAGLEQYF
TGTGCCATCAGTGAGTCGTTGCTAGCGGGACTGGAGCAGTACTTC
>TRBV5-1|.|TRBJ2-5|.
CASSQRGVPGAQYF
TGCGCCAGCAGCCAGAGAGGGGTGCCAGGGGCCCAGTACTTC